Listed below are T cell receptor beta chains from one sample, sequenced in a study of identical twins. MiXCR, applied by TCRdb to the 5' RACE reads, yields one record per CDR3 protein. The table records hundreds of thousands of distinct CDR3 sequences, 6% to 8% of them present only once. The same sample was also studied in work on yellow fever vaccine responses in identical twins.

The specimen was CD8+ T cells sorted from blood. The source is a woman between 18 and 29 years old in good health. CDR3s include the opening cysteine and the closing phenylalanine or tryptophan. The size entry is marked missing in some rows and otherwise reads once, few, many or a size class.

CSVPWGDYEQYF	many	TRBV29-1
CASGGTGGGLEQFF	many	TRBV27
CASSAEGTAYEQYF	few	TRBV9
CASSDFDRVNSPLHF	few	TRBV9
CASSVAGDRTIPGEQFF	few	TRBV9
CASSQAGAGVNNEQFF	few	TRBV13
CASSPTGTGGNNEQFF	few	TRBV7-9
CASTNGQGGSYTGELFF	many	TRBV12-3/TRBV12-4
CATSDYAGGTYEQYF	few	TRBV24-1
CASTRGPYNEQFF	NA	TRBV3-1
CASSLTGVFSGELFF	many	TRBV5-1
CATPVTGELFF	few	TRBV7-8
CASSFGPDNEQFF	many	TRBV5-6
CASSPGASGDWSPKNIQYF	NA	TRBV18
CASSPGQGTYEQYF	many	TRBV3-1
CATSSGRHETQYF	NA	TRBV15
CASVGGLAGDEQFF	few	TRBV2
CASSPRELGTGELFF	few	TRBV7-9
CASSYLGDEQFF	many	TRBV6-2/TRBV6-3
CASSSGLAGADTQYF	NA	TRBV7-8
CASSQGQRGTYNEQFF	many	TRBV3-1
CASSLGGGENEQFF	few	TRBV28
CASSQLQGVLSNQPQHF	many	TRBV27
CASSQALGPDEQYF	few	TRBV4-2
CASSYTNMNTEAFF	many	TRBV6-5
CASSQDSPYNEQFF	NA	TRBV14
CASSEKGAYPYEQYF	NA	TRBV2
CATRKRVGYGYTF	many	TRBV15
CASSDSSDANEQFF	few	TRBV6-4
CSARDFQREGFYEQYF	NA	TRBV20-1
CASRGDSLNQPQHF	NA	TRBV10-2
CASTPSRTGELFF	many	TRBV6-2/TRBV6-3
CSAEANTEAFF	many	TRBV29-1
CASSPVAGGGETQYF	NA	TRBV7-9
CASRSLGYEQYF	many	TRBV28
CASSDLRVPGAEAFF	NA	TRBV10-1
CASSLGSSTDTQYF	many	TRBV12-3/TRBV12-4
CASSSMRPKRDSNYGYTF	few	TRBV11-2
CASSPPARGNDEQFF	many	TRBV12-3/TRBV12-4
CASSLYQGNTGELFF	few	TRBV27
CASRGTAYEQYF	few	TRBV2
CATSRADRDNQPQHF	NA	TRBV15
CASSLEAAQETQYF	NA	TRBV11-2
CASSFFGVQGPHQPQHF	many	TRBV7-2
CASSEIPGDTEAFF	NA	TRBV6-2/TRBV6-3
CASLGGRLVDTQYF	many	TRBV28
CASSSDGNTEAFF	many	TRBV13
CATTTSGESYNEQFF	few	TRBV6-1
CASSYSGAGGTDTQYF	few	TRBV6-5
CASSQVVLELAKNIQYF	many	TRBV4-1
CASSYYTPGGNTEAFF	few	TRBV6-2/TRBV6-3
CASRAGGRNEKLFF	few	TRBV7-9
CASSFGTANTEAFF	many	TRBV5-5
CATSDLRGYGETQYF	few	TRBV24-1
CASNPPQGADTQYF	NA	TRBV5-1
CASSEGITDTQYF	NA	TRBV2
CASRYYGSYEQYF	many	TRBV5-6